The 6 T cell receptor beta chains presented below share a single source sample, sequenced in a study of cytomegalovirus exposure and HLA in healthy donors. Primers included in the PCR were 60 Vbeta and 13 Jbeta primers. The protocol was immunoSEQ multiplex PCR, while the TCRdb copy is restricted to in-frame clones and leaves out a portion. In all, the sample yields roughly 69,000 clones. The sample comprised PBMCs. These receptors came from a woman in her twenties or thirties in good health and CMV-seronegative.

The rearrangement uses TRBV6-1 and TRBJ1-4; TRBD1 might be the D (5 bases). The V and J ends lost 7 bases and 2 bases respectively, with 14 bases between them. This CDR3 spans 15 amino acids. Germline lookup yields CDR1 MNHNS and CDR2 SASEGT. The CDR3 region is CASIMGGNTNEKLFF. As DNA, the CDR3 is TGTGCCAGCATCATGGGGGGTAATACTAATGAAAAACTGTTTTTT.

The gene calls are TRBV4-2 and TRBJ2-1, with 11 nucleotides matching TRBD2. Germline trimming cut 3 bases from V and 16 bases from J; bases unmatched to any gene: 17. CDR3 length: 16 residues. Germline CDR1 reads LGHNA; CDR2 reads YNFKEQ. The chain's CDR3 is CASSHGGFSGGAGKFF. Written as DNA, the CDR3 is TGTGCCAGCAGCCATGGAGGGTTTAGCGGGGGGGCCGGAAAATTCTTC.

The chain has TRBV9 and TRBJ1-2, with D unclear. The CDR3 has 14 residues. Trimming left V 0 bases short and J 3 bases short, with 9 bases between. Germline V CDR1 and CDR2: SGDLS, YYNGEE. This chain's CDR3 is CASSVARGHYGYTF. The CDR3 DNA reads as TGTGCCAGCAGCGTAGCACGTGGGCACTATGGCTACACCTTC. Using reference TRBV9 and TRBJ1-2 for the parts outside the CDR3, the full variable domain is DSGVTQTPKHLITATGQRVTLRCSPRSGDLSVYWYQQSLDQGLQFLIQYYNGEERAKGNILERFSAQQFPDLHSELNLSSLELGDSALYFCASSVARGHYGYTFGSGTRLTVV.

This chain connects TRBV30 to TRBJ1-5; D might be TRBD1 (6 bases). The germline V gene has CDR1 GTSNPN and CDR2 SVGIG (reference sequence). The CDR3 spans 15 residues. The ends were cut back, 4 bases at V and 6 bases at J, with 19 bases in the middle. DNA for the CDR3: TGTGCCTGGAACCCGACAGGTGGACAAGGTCAGCCCCAGCATTTT. Amino acid sequence: CAWNPTGGQGQPQHF.

V is TRBV6-5 and J is TRBJ1-1; TRBD1 matches 9 bases. V lost 5 bases and J lost 6; bases outside the gene matches: 7. The CDR3 contains 14 residues. The V gene's germline CDR1 is MNHEY and CDR2 SVGAGI. The CDR3 nucleotides read TGTGCCAGCAGTCATCCACAGGGGGCTTCTGAAGCTTTCTTT. Its translation: CASSHPQGASEAFF.

The chain couples TRBV25-1 to TRBJ2-7, with TRBD1 matching over 7 bases. Unmatched junction bases numbered 12, after V lost 4 bases and J lost 12 bases. Germline V gene sequence: CDR1 MGHDK, CDR2 SYGVNS. The CDR3 runs 13 residues. CDR3 sequence reads: CASSGDSLGGRYF. Written as DNA, the CDR3 is TGTGCCAGCAGTGGGGACAGCCTAGGAGGACGGTACTTC.